A single sample is the source of the 24 T cell receptor beta chains below, sequenced in a study of blood T cells in healthy people across ages. Combining a sample-barcoded 5' primer with a J-beta primer mix, a second PCR ran for about 6 to 11 cycles. In TCRdb, the 5' RACE reads were re-called with MiXCR into one record per CDR3 protein. The sample carries about 1.8 million distinct CDR3 sequences, roughly 50% recorded once. The sequenced sample was blood. The receptors were sampled from a woman in her forties in good health.

The rearrangement uses TRBV6-5 and TRBJ1-6; 8 bases are shared with TRBD1. J lost 10 bases, V lost 7 bases, and 9 bases had no gene match. This CDR3 is 14 amino acids long. The germline V gene has CDR1 MNHEY and CDR2 SVGAGI. The DNA of the CDR3 is TGTGCCAGCACGCGGACAGGGCCTGTCTCACCCCTCCACTTT. Translating gives CASTRTGPVSPLHF.

The chain employs TRBV3-1 and TRBJ2-1; 7 bases map to TRBD1. The V gene end was trimmed by 4 bases and the J gene end by 15 bases; junction bases not matched to a gene: 12. This CDR3 is built from 13 residues. Germline V CDR1 and CDR2: LGHDT, YNNKEL (reference sequence). This CDR3 reads CASSRFSGTDPFF. The CDR3 bases are TGTGCCAGCAGCCGATTTTCCGGGACAGATCCGTTCTTC.

V usage is TRBV10-3 and J usage is TRBJ1-2; no firm D call. CDR1 and CDR2 from the germline V gene are ENHRY and SYGVKD. This CDR3 is built from 13 residues. V was shortened by 2 bases and J by 8 bases, with 12 bases between the two germline ends. The CDR3 DNA is TGTGCCATCAGTGAGCTTTCGGGTAGCGGCTACACCTTC. Its translation: CAISELSGSGYTF.

This clonotype has a handful of counts. The chain carries TRBV6-6 and TRBJ2-1, with a weak D call TRBD2 (6 bases). Trimming shortened V by 4 bases and J by 4 bases, and 14 bases separated the two germline ends. This CDR3 contains 15 residues. Germline values: CDR1 MNHNY, CDR2 SVGAGI (reference sequence). The CDR3 bases are TGTGCCAGCAGTTCCACTAGCAACTCATACAATGAGCAGTTCTTC. The encoded protein is CASSSTSNSYNEQFF.

This clonotype has more than one count but fewer than ten. CDR3 bases: TGTGCCAGCAGCCACCGGTTATCCTACAATGAGCAGTTCTTC. Translating gives CASSHRLSYNEQFF. The chain recombines TRBV7-9 with TRBJ2-1, with D uncertain. In germline, CDR1 is SEHNR, CDR2 FQNEAQ (reference sequence). V lost 5 bases and J 1 base, leaving 9 bases between the germline ends. The CDR3 runs to 14 residues. Variable domain in full (rest from reference TRBV7-9 and TRBJ2-1): DTGVSQNPRHKITKRGQNVTFRCDPISEHNRLYWYRQTLGQGPEFLTYFQNEAQLEKSRLLSDRFSAERPKGSFSTLEIQRTEQGDSAMYLCASSHRLSYNEQFFGPGTRLTVL.

This clonotype was recorded at least ten times. The V and J genes are TRBV29-1 and TRBJ2-4; D remains ambiguous. CDR3 length: 13 amino acids. From germline, CDR1 is SQVTM and CDR2 ANQGSEA. V gave up 3 bases and J gave up 3 bases, with 9 bases separating them. Here the CDR3 reads CSVEAPGKNIQYF. CDR3 nucleotides: TGCAGCGTTGAGGCGCCTGGCAAAAACATTCAGTACTTC.

The chain has TRBV12-3 or TRBV12-4 and TRBJ2-5; 13 bases are a match to TRBD2. With 6 bases clipped from V and 5 bases from J, the junction kept 12 bases outside the gene matches. The CDR3 covers 17 residues. This CDR3 is CASSRPGLAGVGETQYF. The DNA for the CDR3 is TGTGCCAGCAGCCGCCCTGGACTAGCGGGGGTCGGGGAGACCCAGTACTTC.

The CDR3, as DNA: TGTGCCAGCAGTTACCCCCTAGCGGGGAGCTCCTACAATGAGCAGTACTTC. Its translation is CASSYPLAGSSYNEQYF. This chain joins TRBV6-2 or TRBV6-3 and TRBJ2-7; 9 nucleotides line up with TRBD2. Germline V lookup: CDR1 MNHEY, CDR2 SVGEGT. The CDR3 is 17 amino acids. V was pared by 2 bases and J by 7 bases, with 15 bases of the junction left unmatched.

In this sample, this clonotype turned up a few times. This chain links TRBV20-1 with TRBJ2-5; 7 bases agree with TRBD1. V lost 6 bases, J lost 4 bases, and 5 bases stayed unmatched. Germline lookup yields CDR1 DFQATT and CDR2 SNEGSKA (reference sequence). The CDR3 extends over 12 amino acids. This CDR3 is CSAGDRGETQYF. DNA of the CDR3: TGCAGTGCCGGGGACAGAGGAGAGACCCAGTACTTC.

This sequence joins TRBV20-1 and TRBJ2-6, with 9 bases aligning to TRBD1. The CDR3 spans 18 residues. CDR1 and CDR2 (germline): DFQATT, SNEGSKA (reference sequence). V was clipped by 0 bases and J by 3 bases; unmatched bases: 9. The CDR3 DNA reads as TGCAGTGCTAGAGAGTTGGGACAGGGAATATATGGGGCCAACGTCCTGACTTTC. It is translated as CSARELGQGIYGANVLTF.

About this clonotype: A read error is likely, as this CDR3 ends without the conserved phenylalanine or tryptophan. The V gene is TRBV20-1, the J gene TRBJ1-2; TRBD1 matches 7 bases. The CDR3 length is 15 residues. J gave up 4 bases and V 0 bases, and 8 bases lay outside the gene matches. Germline CDR1 and CDR2: DFQATT and SNEGSKA (reference sequence). This CDR3 is CSARDVTGESYGYTL. The CDR3 coding sequence is TGCAGTGCTAGAGATGTCACAGGGGAGAGCTATGGCTACACCCTC.

This clonotype has a handful of counts. The J gene is TRBJ2-6, the V gene TRBV5-1; D gene ambiguous. This CDR3 comprises 13 residues. With 0 bases removed from V and 5 bases from J, the gap between germline ends came to 3 bases. Germline CDR1 and CDR2: SGHRS and YFSETQ. The CDR3 coding sequence is TGCGCCAGCAGCTTGGCTTGGGCCAACGTCCTGACTTTC. Its translation is CASSLAWANVLTF.

This clonotype was detected only a few times. For the CDR3, the DNA is TGCAGTGGACAGGGTTCGGGGGCCAACGTCCTGACTTTC. This sequence encodes CSGQGSGANVLTF. V and J are TRBV20-1 and TRBJ2-6; 7 bases map to TRBD1. Germline trimming cut 7 bases from V and 4 bases from J; bases unmatched to any gene: 4. The CDR3 extends over 13 amino acids. Per the germline V gene, CDR1 is DFQATT and CDR2 is SNEGSKA (reference sequence).

As concerns this clonotype: One end of the junction is discordant with germline, which a read error may explain. The chain employs TRBV29-1 and TRBJ2-7; D is tentatively TRBD1 or TRBD2 (6 bases each). CDR1 SQVTM and CDR2 ANQGSEA come from the germline V gene. This CDR3 spans 15 amino acids. CDR3 loop: CSAEGGAGAFYEQYF. In DNA, the CDR3 is TGCAGCGCTGAAGGAGGGGCAGGGGCGTTTTACGAGCAGTACTTC.

With regard to this clonotype: Its ends do not fully match the called genes, so a read error is possible. The V call is TRBV20-1, the J call TRBJ2-4; 9 nucleotides agree with TRBD2. Looked up from germline, CDR1 is DFQATT and CDR2 is SNEGSKA (reference sequence). This CDR3 contains 13 residues. Here the CDR3 reads CSAGLALTYEQCF. The CDR3 region has the DNA TGCAGTGCTGGACTAGCGCTAACCTACGAGCAGTGCTTC.

The chain uses TRBV9 and TRBJ2-3, with TRBD2 matching over 11 bases. Germline V gene lookup returns CDR1 SGDLS and CDR2 YYNGEE. V shed 4 bases and J 7 bases; nucleotides not matched to a gene: 11. The CDR3 contains 16 residues. The DNA for the CDR3 is TGTGCCAGCAGCATGGCGTTTAGCGGGGGGGCTTATACGCAGTATTTT. It encodes CASSMAFSGGAYTQYF.

V is TRBV4-3 and J is TRBJ1-6; D gene unclear. The CDR3 consists of 13 residues. Per germline, CDR1 LGHNA and CDR2 YSLEER. V shed 1 base and J shed 5 bases, with 3 bases lying between them. CDR3 protein: CASSQGNNSPLHF. In DNA, the CDR3 is TGCGCCAGCAGCCAAGGCAATAATTCACCCCTCCACTTT.

There are a few counts of this clonotype. This sequence joins TRBV7-6 and TRBJ2-7, with D possibly being TRBD1 (6 bases). Germline CDR1 and CDR2: SGHVS and FNYEAQ. Trimming pared 1 base from V and 0 bases from J, leaving 13 bases between. This CDR3 comprises 16 residues. DNA of the CDR3: TGTGCCAGCAGCTTAGGGTCACAGGGATCCTCCTACGAGCAGTACTTC. Its protein product is CASSLGSQGSSYEQYF.

This clonotype was counted between two and nine times. This chain uses TRBV21-1 with TRBJ2-3; TRBD1, the table's D call, lacks a check against the DNA. TRBV21-1 counts as a pseudogene. The CDR3 runs to 15 residues. The CDR3 coding sequence is TGTGCCAGCAGCACCCCGACAGGACGCACAGATACGCAGTATTTT. It translates to CASSTPTGRTDTQYF.

The table lists this clonotype with a few counts. This chain connects TRBV10-3 to TRBJ2-5; 8 bases are shared with TRBD2. The CDR3 covers 14 residues. Germline CDR1 reads ENHRY; CDR2 reads SYGVKD. Losses at the gene ends were 5 bases for V and 5 bases for J; bases not matched to a gene: 7. This CDR3 reads CAISTGLAGETQYF. CDR3 DNA: TGTGCCATCAGTACCGGACTAGCAGGCGAGACCCAGTACTTC.

This clonotype was observed a few times. The J gene is TRBJ2-7, the V gene TRBV15; 9 bases line up with TRBD1. The CDR3 extends over 14 amino acids. Germline-derived CDR1 and CDR2 are LNHNV and YYDKDF (reference sequence). Trimming at V came to 0 bases and at J to 6 bases, leaving 3 bases not matched to a gene. The CDR3 DNA follows: TGTGCCACCAGCAGAGAGACAGGGGGTGGCGAGCAGTACTTC. This sequence encodes CATSRETGGGEQYF.

The chain has TRBV12-3 or TRBV12-4 and TRBJ2-4, with D perhaps matching TRBD1 or TRBD2 (6 bases each). The V end lost 5 bases, the J end lost 8 bases, and 13 bases lay between the germline ends. The CDR3 spans 13 residues. Here the CDR3 reads CASSIPGADIQYF. In nucleotides, the CDR3 is TGTGCCAGCAGTATCCCGGGGGCTGACATTCAGTACTTC.

V usage is TRBV20-1 and J usage is TRBJ2-2, with 10 bases fitting TRBD2. This CDR3 contains 18 residues. The germline V gene has CDR1 DFQATT and CDR2 SNEGSKA (reference sequence). With 0 bases clipped from V and 3 bases from J, the junction kept 10 bases outside the gene matches. The CDR3 spells CSARDPASGGADTGELFF. The CDR3 bases are TGCAGTGCTAGAGATCCCGCTAGCGGGGGCGCCGACACCGGGGAGCTGTTTTTT.

The table lists this clonotype with a count of one. The V call is TRBV6-5, the J call TRBJ2-3; TRBD2 matches at 11 bases. The CDR3 runs to 17 residues. The V gene's germline CDR1 is MNHEY and CDR2 SVGAGI. J gave up 1 base and V 4 bases, and 7 bases lay outside the gene matches. The CDR3 nucleotides read TGTGCCAGCAGTTCTCTGACTAGCGGGGTGCGCACAGATACGCAGTATTTT. Translation gives CASSSLTSGVRTDTQYF.